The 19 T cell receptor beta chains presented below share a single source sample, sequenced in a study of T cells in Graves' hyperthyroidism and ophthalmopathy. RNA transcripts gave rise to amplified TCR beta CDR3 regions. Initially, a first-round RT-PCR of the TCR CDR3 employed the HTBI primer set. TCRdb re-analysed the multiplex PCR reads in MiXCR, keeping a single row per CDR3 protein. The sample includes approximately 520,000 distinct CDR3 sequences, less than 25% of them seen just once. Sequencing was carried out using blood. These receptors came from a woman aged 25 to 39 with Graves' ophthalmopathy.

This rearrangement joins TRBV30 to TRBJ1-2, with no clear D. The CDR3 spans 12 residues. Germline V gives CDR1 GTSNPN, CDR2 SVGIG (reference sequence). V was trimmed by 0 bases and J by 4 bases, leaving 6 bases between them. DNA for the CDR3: TGTGCCTGGAGTGTAAGGCTCTATGGCTACACCTTC. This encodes CAWSVRLYGYTF.

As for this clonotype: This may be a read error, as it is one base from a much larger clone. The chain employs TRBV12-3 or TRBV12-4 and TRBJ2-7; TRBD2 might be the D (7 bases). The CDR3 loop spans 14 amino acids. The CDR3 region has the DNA TGTGCCGGCAGTCCGAGGGGGGGAATACACGAGCAGTACTTC. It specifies CAGSPRGGIHEQYF.

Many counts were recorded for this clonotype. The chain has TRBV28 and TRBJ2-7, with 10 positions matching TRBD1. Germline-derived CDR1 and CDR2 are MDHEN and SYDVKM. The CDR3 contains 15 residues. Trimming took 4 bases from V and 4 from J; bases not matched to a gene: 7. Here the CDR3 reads CASSSPGQGLYEQYF. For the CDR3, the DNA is TGTGCCAGCAGTTCTCCGGGACAGGGGTTGTACGAGCAGTACTTC.

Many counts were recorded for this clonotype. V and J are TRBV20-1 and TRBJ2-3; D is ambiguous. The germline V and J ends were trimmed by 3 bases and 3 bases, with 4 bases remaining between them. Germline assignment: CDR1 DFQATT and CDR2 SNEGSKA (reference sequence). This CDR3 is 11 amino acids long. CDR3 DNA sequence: TGCAGTGCTAGTTCTACAGATACGCAGTATTTT. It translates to CSASSTDTQYF.

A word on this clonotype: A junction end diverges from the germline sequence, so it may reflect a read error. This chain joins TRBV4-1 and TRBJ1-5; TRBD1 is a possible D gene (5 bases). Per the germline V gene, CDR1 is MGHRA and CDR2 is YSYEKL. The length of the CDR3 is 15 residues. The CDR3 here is CASSLDSNSNHPQHF. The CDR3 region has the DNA TGCGCCAGCAGCCTCGACAGTAATAGCAATCATCCCCAGCATTTT.

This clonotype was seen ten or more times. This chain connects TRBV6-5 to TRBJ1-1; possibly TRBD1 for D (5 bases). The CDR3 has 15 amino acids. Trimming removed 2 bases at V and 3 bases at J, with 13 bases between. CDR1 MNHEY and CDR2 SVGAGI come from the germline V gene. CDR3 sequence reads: CASSYSGAPDTEAFF. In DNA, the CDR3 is TGTGCCAGCAGTTACAGCGGGGCCCCTGACACTGAAGCTTTCTTT.

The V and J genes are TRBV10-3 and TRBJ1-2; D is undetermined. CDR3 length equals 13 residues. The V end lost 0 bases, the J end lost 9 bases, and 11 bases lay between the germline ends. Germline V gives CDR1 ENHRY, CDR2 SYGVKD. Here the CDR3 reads CAISESGAMSYTF. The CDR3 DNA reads TGTGCCATCAGTGAGTCCGGAGCGATGAGCTACACCTTC.

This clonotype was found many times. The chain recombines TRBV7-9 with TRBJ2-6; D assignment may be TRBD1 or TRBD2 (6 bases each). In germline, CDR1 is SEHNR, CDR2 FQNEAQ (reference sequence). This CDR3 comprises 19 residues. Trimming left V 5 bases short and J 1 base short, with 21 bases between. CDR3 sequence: CASSSLRGRRSSGANVLTF. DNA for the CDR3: TGTGCCAGCAGCAGCCTTCGGGGGCGGAGATCGTCTGGGGCCAACGTCCTGACTTTC.

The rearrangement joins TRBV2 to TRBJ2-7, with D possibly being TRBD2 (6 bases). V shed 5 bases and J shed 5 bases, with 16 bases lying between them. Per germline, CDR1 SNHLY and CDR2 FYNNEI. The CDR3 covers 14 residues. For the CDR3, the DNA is TGTGCCAGCAGTCGCGGGCAGGGAGGACACGAGCAGTACTTC. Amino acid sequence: CASSRGQGGHEQYF.

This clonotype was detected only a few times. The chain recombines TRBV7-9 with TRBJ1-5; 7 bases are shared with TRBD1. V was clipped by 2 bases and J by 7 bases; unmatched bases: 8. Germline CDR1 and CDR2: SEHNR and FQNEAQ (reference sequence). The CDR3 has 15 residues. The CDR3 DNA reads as TGTGCCAGCAGCTTATATCGCGACAGGGAGCAGCCCCAGCATTTT. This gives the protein CASSLYRDREQPQHF.

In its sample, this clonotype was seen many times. The CDR3 loop is CSARGFTSGNTIYF. CDR3 DNA sequence: TGCAGTGCTCGCGGTTTCACCTCTGGAAACACCATATATTTT. The J gene is TRBJ1-3, the V gene TRBV20-1; D is undetermined. With 5 bases removed from V and 0 bases from J, the gap between germline ends came to 11 bases. The CDR3 runs 14 residues. Germline V gene data show CDR1 as DFQATT and CDR2 as SNEGSKA (reference sequence).

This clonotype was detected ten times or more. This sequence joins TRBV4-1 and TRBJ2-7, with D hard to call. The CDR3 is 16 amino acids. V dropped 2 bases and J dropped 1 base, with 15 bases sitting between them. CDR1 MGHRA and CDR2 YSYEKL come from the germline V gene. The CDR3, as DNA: TGCGCCAGCAGCCAAAGATCGGACGGAAAGTCCTACGAGCAGTACTTC. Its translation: CASSQRSDGKSYEQYF.

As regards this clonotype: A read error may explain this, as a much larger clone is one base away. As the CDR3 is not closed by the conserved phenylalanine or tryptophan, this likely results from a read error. The DNA of the CDR3 is TGTGCCAGTAGGACTGAGGCCGGGGAGCTGTTTGTT. It yields the protein CASRTEAGELFV. This chain connects TRBV19 to TRBJ2-2; D call uncertain. The V end lost 6 bases, the J end lost 6 bases, and 8 bases lay between the germline ends. From germline, CDR1 is LNHDA and CDR2 SQIVND (reference sequence). This CDR3 comprises 12 residues.

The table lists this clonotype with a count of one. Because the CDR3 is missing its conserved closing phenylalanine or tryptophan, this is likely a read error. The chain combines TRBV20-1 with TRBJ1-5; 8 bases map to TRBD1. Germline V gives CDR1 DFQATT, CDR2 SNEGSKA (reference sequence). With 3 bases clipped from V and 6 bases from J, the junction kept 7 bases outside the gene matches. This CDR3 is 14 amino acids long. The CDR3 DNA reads TGCAGTGCTAGTATGCCAGGGGGCGGTCAGCCCCAGCATGTT. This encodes CSASMPGGGQPQHV.

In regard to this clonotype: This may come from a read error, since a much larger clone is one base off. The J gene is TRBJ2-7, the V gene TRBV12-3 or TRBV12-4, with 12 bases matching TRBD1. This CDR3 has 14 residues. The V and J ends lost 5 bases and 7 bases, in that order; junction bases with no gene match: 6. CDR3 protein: CASSQGQGAREQYF. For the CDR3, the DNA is TGTGCCAGCAGTCAGGGACAGGGGGCGCGGGAGCAGTACTTC.

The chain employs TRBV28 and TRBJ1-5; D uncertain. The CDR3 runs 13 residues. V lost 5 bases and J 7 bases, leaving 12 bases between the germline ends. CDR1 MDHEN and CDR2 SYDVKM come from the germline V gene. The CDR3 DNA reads TGTGCCAGCAGTATCACTCGACGGCAGCCCCAGCATTTT. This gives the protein CASSITRRQPQHF.

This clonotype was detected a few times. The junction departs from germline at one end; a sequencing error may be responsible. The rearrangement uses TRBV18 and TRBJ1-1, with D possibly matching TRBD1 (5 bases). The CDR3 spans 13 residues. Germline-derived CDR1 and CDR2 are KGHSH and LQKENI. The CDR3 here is CASSPTVNTEALF. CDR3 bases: TGTGCCAGCTCACCGACAGTCAACACTGAAGCTCTCTTT.

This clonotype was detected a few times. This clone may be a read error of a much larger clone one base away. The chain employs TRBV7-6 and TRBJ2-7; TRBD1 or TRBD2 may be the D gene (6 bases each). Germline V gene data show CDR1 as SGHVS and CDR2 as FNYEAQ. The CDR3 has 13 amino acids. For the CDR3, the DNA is TGTGCCAGCAGCTATAAGGGGGGCTACGAGCAGTGCTTC. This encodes CASSYKGGYEQCF.

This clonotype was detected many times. The CDR3 region has the DNA TGTGCCAGCAGTGACTCTCGGGCAGGGAACACCTTC. The encoded protein is CASSDSRAGNTF. This chain uses TRBV2 with TRBJ1-2, with a possible D match to TRBD1 (5 bases). The CDR3 has 12 residues. V was shortened by 3 bases and J by 12 bases, with 14 bases between the two germline ends. Per the germline V gene, CDR1 is SNHLY and CDR2 is FYNNEI. Drawing the rest from reference TRBV2 and TRBJ1-2, the complete variable domain is EPEVTQTPSHQVTQMGQEVILRCVPISNHLYFYWYRQILGQKVEFLVSFYNNEISEKSEIFDDQFSVERPDGSNFTLKIRSTKLEDSAMYFCASSDSRAGNTFGSGTRLTVV.